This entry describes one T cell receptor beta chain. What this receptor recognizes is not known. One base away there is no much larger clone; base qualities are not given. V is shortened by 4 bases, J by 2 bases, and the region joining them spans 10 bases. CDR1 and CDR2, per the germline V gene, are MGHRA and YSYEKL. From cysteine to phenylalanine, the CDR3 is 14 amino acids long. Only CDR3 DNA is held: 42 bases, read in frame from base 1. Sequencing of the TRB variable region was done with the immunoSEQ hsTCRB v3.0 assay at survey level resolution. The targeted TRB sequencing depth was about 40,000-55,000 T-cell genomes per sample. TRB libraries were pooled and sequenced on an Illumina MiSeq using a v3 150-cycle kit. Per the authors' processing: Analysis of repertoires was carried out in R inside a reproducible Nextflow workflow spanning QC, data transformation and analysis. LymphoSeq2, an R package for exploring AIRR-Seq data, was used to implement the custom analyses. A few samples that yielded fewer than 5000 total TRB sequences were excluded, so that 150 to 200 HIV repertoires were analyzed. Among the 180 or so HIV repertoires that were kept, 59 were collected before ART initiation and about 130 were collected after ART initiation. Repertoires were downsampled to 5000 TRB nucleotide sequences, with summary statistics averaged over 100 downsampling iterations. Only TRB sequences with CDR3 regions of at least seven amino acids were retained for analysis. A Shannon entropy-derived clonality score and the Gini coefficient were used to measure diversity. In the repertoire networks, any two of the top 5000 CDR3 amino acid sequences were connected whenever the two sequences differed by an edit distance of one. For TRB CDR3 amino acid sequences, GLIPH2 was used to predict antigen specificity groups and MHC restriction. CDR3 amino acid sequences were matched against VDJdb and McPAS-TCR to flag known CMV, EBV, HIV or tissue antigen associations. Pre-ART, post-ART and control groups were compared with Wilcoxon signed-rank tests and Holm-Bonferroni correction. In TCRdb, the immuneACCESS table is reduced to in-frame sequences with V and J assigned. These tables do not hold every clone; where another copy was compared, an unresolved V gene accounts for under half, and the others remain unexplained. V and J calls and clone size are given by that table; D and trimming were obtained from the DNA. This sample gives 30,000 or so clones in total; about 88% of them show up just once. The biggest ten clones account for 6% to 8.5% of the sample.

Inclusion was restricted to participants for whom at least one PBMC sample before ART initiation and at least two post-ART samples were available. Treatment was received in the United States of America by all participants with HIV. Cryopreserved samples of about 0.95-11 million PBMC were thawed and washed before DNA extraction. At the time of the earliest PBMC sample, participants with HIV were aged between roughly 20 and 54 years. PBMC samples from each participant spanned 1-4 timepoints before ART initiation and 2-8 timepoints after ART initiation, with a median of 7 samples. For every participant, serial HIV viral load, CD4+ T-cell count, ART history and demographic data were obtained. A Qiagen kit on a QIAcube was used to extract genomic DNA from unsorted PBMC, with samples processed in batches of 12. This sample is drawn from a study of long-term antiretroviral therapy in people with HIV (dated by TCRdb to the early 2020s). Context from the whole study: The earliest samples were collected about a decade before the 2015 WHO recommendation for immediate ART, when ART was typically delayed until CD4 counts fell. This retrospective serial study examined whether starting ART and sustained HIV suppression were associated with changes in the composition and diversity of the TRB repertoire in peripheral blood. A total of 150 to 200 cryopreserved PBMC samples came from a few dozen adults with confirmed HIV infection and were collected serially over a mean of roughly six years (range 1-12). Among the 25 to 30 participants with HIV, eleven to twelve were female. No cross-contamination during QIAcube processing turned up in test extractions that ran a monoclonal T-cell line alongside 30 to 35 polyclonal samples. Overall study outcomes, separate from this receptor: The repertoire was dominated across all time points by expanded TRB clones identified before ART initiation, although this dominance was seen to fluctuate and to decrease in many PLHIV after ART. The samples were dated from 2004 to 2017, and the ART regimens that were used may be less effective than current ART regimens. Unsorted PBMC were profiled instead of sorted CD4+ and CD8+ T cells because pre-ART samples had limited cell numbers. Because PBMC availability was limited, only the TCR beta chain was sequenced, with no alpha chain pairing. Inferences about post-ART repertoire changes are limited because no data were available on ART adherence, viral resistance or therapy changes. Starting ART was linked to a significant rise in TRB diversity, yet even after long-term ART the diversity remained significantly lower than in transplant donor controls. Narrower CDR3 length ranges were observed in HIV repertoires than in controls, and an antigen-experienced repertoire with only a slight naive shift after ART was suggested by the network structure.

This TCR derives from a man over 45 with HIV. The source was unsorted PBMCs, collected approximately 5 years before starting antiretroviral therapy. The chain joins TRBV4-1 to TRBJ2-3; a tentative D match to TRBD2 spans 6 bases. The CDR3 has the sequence CASSPGGTTDTQYF. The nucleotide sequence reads TGCGCCAGCAGCCCCGGGGGAACCACAGATACGCAGTATTTT.